The clone carrying this T cell receptor beta chain was seen a handful of times. This sample was taken from a study of blood T cells in healthy people across ages. Then a second PCR, running roughly 6 to 12 cycles, was carried out with a sample-barcoded 5' primer and a J-beta primer mix. A single record per CDR3 protein comes from TCRdb applying MiXCR to the 5' RACE reads. The table lists approximately 1,100,000 distinct CDR3 sequences, 45% of them singletons. Trimming took 5 bases from V and 8 from J; bases not matched to a gene: 7. CDR1 is SNHLY, CDR2 FYNNEI, per germline. CDR3 length equals 14 residues.

The sequencing sample was made of blood. This clonotype originated in a woman aged 55-69 years in good health. The gene calls are TRBV2 and TRBJ2-1; the match to TRBD1 covers 9 bases. The CDR3: CASSPGTGSHEQFF. CDR3 coding DNA: TGTGCCAGCAGTCCCGGGACAGGGAGCCATGAGCAGTTCTTC.